The source of this T cell receptor (beta chain) is a study of blood T cell repertoires in COVID-19. Study in general: The cDNA or gDNA used as material had been derived from T cells, B-cell-depleted T cells, or PBMCs.

Original handling: Amplification with reference gene primers provided the estimates of nucleated cell counts. The protocol was immunoSEQ multiplex PCR, while the TCRdb copy is restricted to in-frame clones and leaves out a portion. That table is the source of V, J and clone size, and D and trimming were worked out from the DNA. The repertoire has 100,000 to 110,000 clones, just over 85% of them found once; the top ten carry around 5%. The CDR3 covers 15 residues. After removal of 1 base from V and 1 base from J, the junction contained 2 bases not matched to a gene. Germline V lookup: CDR1 SGHRS, CDR2 YFSETQ.

The chain joins TRBV5-1 to TRBJ1-1, with 9 nucleotides matching TRBD1. Sequencing input: peripheral blood. This clonotype originated in a human donor in a cohort sampled during active COVID-19. The CDR3 protein is CASSLRDRENTEAFF. DNA of the CDR3: TGCGCCAGCAGCTTGAGGGACAGGGAGAACACTGAAGCTTTCTTT.